Below, 11 T cell receptor beta chains from the same sample are listed, as sequenced in a study of T-cell reconstitution after alpha-beta-depleted transplantation in children. Unique molecular identifiers were incorporated into the prepared TCRbeta library. One entry per CDR3 protein results from TCRdb running MiXCR on the PCR reads. The sample carries fewer than 150,000 distinct CDR3 sequences, 8% to 10% recorded once. The source was PBMCs, mostly from graft donor cells, collected 180 days after TCRalphabeta/CD19-depleted stem cell transplant. Receptors were obtained from a girl under three years old who had a stem cell transplant for combined immunodeficiency, so the T cells may come from the graft donor.

About this clonotype: Possible read error: a much larger clone is one base away. The CDR3 does not close with the conserved phenylalanine or tryptophan, likely indicating a read error. The J gene is TRBJ1-5, the V gene TRBV6-1; D is unclear. Germline V CDR1 and CDR2: MNHNS, SASEGT. This CDR3 spans 15 amino acids. Trimming took off 5 bases at V and 0 bases at J, with 11 bases between the two ends. Here the CDR3 DNA reads TGTGCCAGCAGTATCTCCCACTATAGCAATCAGCCCCAGCATTTG. Residues: CASSISHYSNQPQHL.

This clonotype was seen at least ten times. CDR3: CASSYGRSYEQYF. DNA for the CDR3: TGTGCCAGCAGTTACGGCAGGTCATACGAGCAGTACTTC. This chain connects TRBV12-3 or TRBV12-4 to TRBJ2-7; D gene unclear. The CDR3 spans 13 residues. Between the trimmed V and J ends, which lost 4 bases and 4 bases, there was a span of 11 bases.

Details on this clonotype: A much more abundant neighbour one base away suggests this may be a read error. J is TRBJ2-7 and V is TRBV29-1, with 8 bases identical to TRBD1. The CDR3 runs to 13 residues. Trimming cost V 4 bases and J 5 bases; bases outside gene matches: 7. Germline CDR1 reads SQVTM; CDR2 reads ANQGSEA. Here the CDR3 reads CSVGRQGINEQYF. The CDR3 DNA follows: TGCAGCGTTGGGCGACAGGGGATCAACGAGCAGTACTTC.

The gene calls are TRBV18 and TRBJ1-3; 9 bases fit TRBD1. CDR3 length equals 17 residues. V dropped 5 bases and J dropped 4; count of bases not matched to a gene: 12. Germline assignment: CDR1 KGHSH and CDR2 LQKENI. This CDR3 is CASSRLPGQGVGNTIYF. CDR3 bases: TGTGCCAGCTCAAGACTGCCGGGACAGGGTGTGGGAAACACCATATATTTT. Full variable domain (remainder filled in from reference TRBV18 and TRBJ1-3): NAGVMQNPRHLVRRRGQEARLRCSPMKGHSHVYWYRQLPEEGLKFMVYLQKENIIDESGMPKERFSAEFPKEGPSILRIQQVVRGDSAAYFCASSRLPGQGVGNTIYFGEGSWLTVV.

The chain couples TRBV7-6 to TRBJ2-2, with D perhaps TRBD1 or TRBD2 (5 bases each). V shed 5 bases and J shed 3 bases, with 13 bases lying between them. Germline V gives CDR1 SGHVS, CDR2 FNYEAQ. The CDR3 is 15 residues long. DNA of the CDR3: TGTGCCAGCAGCCCCAGGGACCCCGACACCGGGGAGCTGTTTTTT. Its translation is CASSPRDPDTGELFF.

This clonotype came up a few times. The V call is TRBV7-2, the J call TRBJ1-2; 11 positions match TRBD1. This CDR3 is built from 15 residues. V dropped 2 bases and J dropped 7; count of bases not matched to a gene: 6. The germline V gene has CDR1 SGHTA and CDR2 FQGNSA. The CDR3 reads CASSLKGQGASGYTF. CDR3 DNA: TGTGCCAGCAGCTTAAAAGGACAGGGGGCTTCTGGCTACACCTTC. Looking up the rest from reference TRBV7-2 and TRBJ1-2 gives the full variable domain: GAGVSQSPSNKVTEKGKDVELRCDPISGHTALYWYRQSLGQGLEFLIYFQGNSAPDKSGLPSDRFSAERTGGSVSTLTIQRTQQEDSAVYLCASSLKGQGASGYTFGSGTRLTVV.

This clonotype was counted only a few times. The chain recombines TRBV5-1 with TRBJ1-2; 10 positions agree with TRBD1. Germline CDR1 SGHRS, CDR2 YFSETQ. With 4 bases clipped from V and 5 bases from J, the junction kept 8 bases outside the gene matches. The CDR3 consists of 15 residues. CDR3 in DNA: TGCGCCAGCAGCCCTCGGACAGGGGGTGGTTATGGCTACACCTTC. Translation: CASSPRTGGGYGYTF.

The chain recombines TRBV5-1 with TRBJ2-2; D is perhaps TRBD2 (5 bases). Trimming removed 5 bases at V and 0 bases at J, with 11 bases between. The germline V gene encodes CDR1 SGHRS and CDR2 YFSETQ. The CDR3 is 15 residues long. CDR3 sequence: CASRMSGSNTGELFF. The CDR3 DNA reads TGCGCCAGCAGGATGTCGGGGTCGAACACCGGGGAGCTGTTTTTT.

This clonotype was found a few times. V usage is TRBV27 and J usage is TRBJ2-2; possibly TRBD1 for D (6 bases). The germline gives CDR1 MNHEY, CDR2 SMNVEV (reference sequence). V dropped 7 bases and J dropped 2 bases, with 14 bases sitting between them. This CDR3 region has 15 residues. The CDR3: CASTPIGGNTGELFF. As DNA, the CDR3 is TGTGCCAGCACCCCTATTGGGGGCAACACCGGGGAGCTGTTTTTT.

V is TRBV20-1 and J is TRBJ2-7; maybe TRBD1 (5 bases). Trimming shortened V by 2 bases and J by 5 bases, and 19 bases separated the two germline ends. CDR3 length equals 15 residues. The germline CDR1 and CDR2 sequences are DFQATT and SNEGSKA (reference sequence). Written as DNA, the CDR3 is TGCAGTGCTAGATCTCCTTGGGGCGGCTCTCACGAGCAGTACTTC. Translated: CSARSPWGGSHEQYF.

This clonotype was seen only a few times. The chain recombines TRBV3-1 with TRBJ2-1; D possibly corresponds to TRBD1 (6 bases). Germline V gives CDR1 LGHDT, CDR2 YNNKEL (reference sequence). This CDR3 contains 15 residues. V was trimmed by 6 bases and J by 1 base, leaving 13 bases between them. In DNA form, the CDR3 reads TGTGCCAGCAGGCGAAAGGGGGAATCCTACAATGAGCAGTTCTTC. Encoded protein: CASRRKGESYNEQFF.